Presented here are 22 T cell receptor beta chains from one specimen sequenced in a study of blood T cells in healthy people across ages (dated by TCRdb to between 2014 and 2016). Libraries were made using 5' RACE. Data came from an Illumina HiSeq 2500. A second roughly 6 to 12 cycle PCR used a sample-barcoded 5' primer and a J-beta primer mix. TCRdb trimmed the raw reads at Q25, called clones with MiXCR and kept productive beta chains. Rows are combined by CDR3 protein, so each entry shows the most common genes and DNA. The sample profile shows 780,000 or so distinct CDR3 sequences; approximately 25% of them were found once. The ten largest clones represent more than 3% of the sample. Another study also made use of these data, one on T cells of mothers and their children.

Sequenced sample: blood. These receptors were taken from a boy younger than 18 in good health.

The rearrangement links TRBV6-2 or TRBV6-3 to TRBJ2-1; possibly TRBD2 for D (5 bases). This CDR3 is built from 12 residues. Between the trimmed V and J ends, which lost 2 bases and 12 bases, there was a span of 11 bases. Germline CDR1 MNHEY, CDR2 SVGEGT. CDR3 DNA sequence: TGTGCCAGCAGTTACCTTCGAGCGGCGCAGTTCTTC. Protein product: CASSYLRAAQFF.

In this sample, this clonotype turned up a few times. The chain has TRBV18 and TRBJ1-1; TRBD1 matches at 7 bases. CDR3 size: 14 residues. Per germline, CDR1 KGHSH and CDR2 LQKENI. The V segment lost 3 bases and the J segment 0 bases; nucleotides outside the gene matches: 1. CDR3 coding DNA: TGTGCCAGCTCACCGGACAGGCTGAACACTGAAGCTTTCTTT. It encodes CASSPDRLNTEAFF.

The genes are TRBV5-1 and TRBJ2-5; 10 bases fit TRBD1. From germline, CDR1 is SGHRS and CDR2 YFSETQ. The J segment lost 2 bases and the V segment lost 4 bases, leaving 5 bases of the junction unmatched. The CDR3 runs 15 residues. CDR3 sequence: CASSPLGQGQETQYF. The DNA for the CDR3 is TGCGCCAGCAGCCCTTTGGGACAGGGGCAAGAGACCCAGTACTTC.

The rearrangement links TRBV4-3 to TRBJ1-5; 10 bases are shared with TRBD1. This CDR3 has 15 amino acids. Trimming at V came to 4 bases and at J to 4 bases, leaving 4 bases not matched to a gene. Germline CDR1 reads LGHNA; CDR2 reads YSLEER. CDR3 sequence: CASSRGTGANQPQHF. CDR3 in DNA: TGCGCCAGCAGCCGAGGGACAGGGGCGAATCAGCCCCAGCATTTT.

CDR3 in amino acids: CASSEAVGGSIRETQYF. The CDR3, as DNA: TGTGCCAGCAGTGAAGCGGTTGGGGGTTCAATCCGGGAGACCCAGTACTTC. V and J are TRBV2 and TRBJ2-5, with D tentatively TRBD1 or TRBD2 (5 bases each). The V end lost 0 bases, the J end lost 5 bases, and 19 bases lay between the germline ends. This CDR3 is built from 17 residues. Germline assignment: CDR1 SNHLY and CDR2 FYNNEI. The variable domain in full, completed from reference TRBV2 and TRBJ2-5, reads EPEVTQTPSHQVTQMGQEVILRCVPISNHLYFYWYRQILGQKVEFLVSFYNNEISEKSEIFDDQFSVERPDGSNFTLKIRSTKLEDSAMYFCASSEAVGGSIRETQYFGPGTRLLVL.

This rearrangement joins TRBV7-2 to TRBJ2-3; weak D call: TRBD2 (7 bases). The V gene's germline CDR1 is SGHTA and CDR2 FQGNSA. Trimming took 2 bases from V and 1 from J, leaving 19 bases between them. The CDR3 runs to 18 residues. CDR3 nucleotide sequence: TGTGCCAGCAGCTTAAAAGGGGGGCGGGGGACCCGCACAGATACGCAGTATTTT. It specifies CASSLKGGRGTRTDTQYF.

This chain links TRBV7-9 with TRBJ2-7; TRBD2 matches 11 bases. V was pared by 5 bases and J by 5 bases, with 11 bases of the junction left unmatched. Germline CDR1 SEHNR, CDR2 FQNEAQ (reference sequence). The CDR3 consists of 16 residues. CDR3 residues: CASSPVSSGRADEQYF. CDR3 DNA sequence: TGTGCCAGCAGCCCAGTTAGTAGCGGGAGGGCTGACGAGCAGTACTTC.

About this clonotype: In this CDR3 the conserved last residue, phenylalanine or tryptophan, is missing, so a read error is likely. The chain is built from TRBV2 and TRBJ2-5; 8 bases are a match to TRBD1. With the DNA end fitting TRBJ2-1 better, the J assignment may be wrong. Germline CDR1 reads SNHLY; CDR2 reads FYNNEI. This CDR3 has 13 residues. The CDR3 DNA sequence: TGTGCCAGCAGGACGGGGACAGGCAATGAGCAGTTCCTC. It translates to CASRTGTGNEQFL.

J is TRBJ2-7 and V is TRBV12-3 or TRBV12-4; 12 bases match TRBD2. Trimming cost V 6 bases and J 5 bases; bases outside gene matches: 5. The CDR3 has 14 amino acids. The CDR3 region has the DNA TGTGCCAGCAGACCTAGCGGGGGGGCCCACGAGCAGTACTTC. It yields the protein CASRPSGGAHEQYF.

The chain employs TRBV20-1 and TRBJ2-3; tentative D call: TRBD2 (5 bases). This CDR3 region has 14 residues. Germline lookup yields CDR1 DFQATT and CDR2 SNEGSKA (reference sequence). Trimming pared 5 bases from V and 0 bases from J, leaving 12 bases between. CDR3 sequence: CSAARRGSTDTQYF. In DNA form, the CDR3 reads TGCAGTGCTGCTCGGCGAGGGAGCACAGATACGCAGTATTTT.

The chain carries TRBV10-2 and TRBJ2-5, with 9 bases identical to TRBD1. The J call could be wrong; TRBJ2-7 is a better fit for the DNA end. In germline, CDR1 is WSHSY, CDR2 SAAADI. There are 15 residues in the CDR3. CDR3 sequence reads: CASSEPGQGSYEQYF. CDR3 in DNA: TGCGCCAGCAGTGAGCCGGGACAGGGTTCCTACGAGCAGTACTTC.

This clonotype showed up just a few times. This rearrangement joins TRBV7-9 to TRBJ2-6; D not certain. This CDR3 has 17 residues. Germline CDR1 reads SEHNR; CDR2 reads FQNEAQ (reference sequence). V was shortened by 2 bases and J by 0 bases, with 11 bases between the two germline ends. The CDR3 loop is CASSLKGISSGANVLTF. The CDR3 DNA sequence: TGTGCCAGCAGCTTAAAAGGGATCAGCTCTGGGGCCAACGTCCTGACTTTC.

This chain uses TRBV29-1 with TRBJ1-4; the match to TRBD1 covers 11 bases. The length of the CDR3 is 15 residues. The V and J ends lost 5 bases and 8 bases, in that order; junction bases with no gene match: 10. Germline-derived CDR1 and CDR2 are SQVTM and ANQGSEA. The CDR3 DNA sequence: TGCAGCGTTAACTCCCCCGGGACAGGGGGGGAAAAACTGTTTTTT. Translation gives CSVNSPGTGGEKLFF.

This chain joins TRBV18 and TRBJ2-1; 9 nucleotides align to TRBD1. With 2 bases clipped from V and 1 base from J, the junction kept 3 bases outside the gene matches. Germline V gene sequence: CDR1 KGHSH, CDR2 LQKENI. There are 16 residues in the CDR3. The CDR3 sequence is CASSPSGTGSYNEQFF. The CDR3 DNA is TGTGCCAGCTCACCATCCGGGACAGGGTCCTACAATGAGCAGTTCTTC.

Details on this clonotype: Its ends do not fully match the called genes, so a read error is possible. The chain uses TRBV11-2 and TRBJ2-5; D gene uncertain. The CDR3 is 13 residues long. Germline values: CDR1 SGHAT, CDR2 FQNNGV. The CDR3 sequence is CASSFGQVSPSHF. The CDR3, as DNA: TGTGCCAGCAGCTTTGGGCAGGTTTCGCCTAGTCACTTC.

On this clonotype itself: The CDR3 does not end in the conserved phenylalanine or tryptophan, so this is likely a read error. No DNA is shown, since the ends of the CDR3 on it are uncertain; the CDR3 is the one TCRdb lists. This rearrangement joins TRBV4-3 to TRBJ2-5; the table calls TRBD2, which could not be checked here. Both ends counted, the CDR3 spans 13 residues. The germline V gene encodes CDR1 LGHNA and CDR2 YSLEER. CDR3 loop: CASSPKDTGLNFI.

V usage is TRBV5-1 and J usage is TRBJ2-1, with a weak D call TRBD1 (5 bases). The germline V gene has CDR1 SGHRS and CDR2 YFSETQ. V was clipped by 1 base and J by 2 bases, with 10 bases between them. This CDR3 has 15 amino acids. CDR3 DNA: TGCGCCAGCAGCTTGTACGACAGAGCCTACAATGAGCAGTTCTTC. It specifies CASSLYDRAYNEQFF.

This clonotype occurred a few times. The V call is TRBV4-3, the J call TRBJ2-7, with D unresolved. The V gene lost 4 bases and the J gene lost 2 bases, with 9 bases spanning the gap. Per germline, CDR1 LGHNA and CDR2 YSLEER. The CDR3 loop spans 13 amino acids. CDR3 region: CASSRGRAYEQYF. The CDR3, as DNA: TGCGCCAGCAGCCGCGGACGGGCCTACGAGCAGTACTTC.

This clonotype has only one observation. The chain recombines TRBV20-1 with TRBJ2-3; TRBD2 aligns across 12 bases. Germline-derived CDR1 and CDR2 are DFQATT and SNEGSKA (reference sequence). The CDR3 has 17 amino acids. V lost 4 bases to trimming and J lost 2 bases; unmatched junction nucleotides: 10. The CDR3 DNA is TGCAGTGCTATAACTAGCGGGGGGCAGGTGAACACAGATACGCAGTATTTT. Encoded protein: CSAITSGGQVNTDTQYF.

The table lists this clonotype with a few counts. The chain recombines TRBV30 with TRBJ2-7; possible D gene TRBD1, 6 bases. In germline, CDR1 is GTSNPN, CDR2 SVGIG (reference sequence). This CDR3 comprises 12 residues. V was clipped by 3 bases and J by 6 bases, with 12 bases between them. The chain's CDR3 is CAWSQQGSEQYF. In DNA, the CDR3 is TGTGCCTGGAGCCAACAGGGTAGCGAGCAGTACTTC.

CDR3 DNA: TGTGCCAGCAGCTCCGGGACTAGCATGGCAGAGACCCAGTACTTC. It specifies CASSSGTSMAETQYF. J is TRBJ2-5 and V is TRBV7-9; 9 bases fit TRBD2. V trimming: 4 bases; J trimming: 4 bases; junction bases outside the gene matches: 7. The CDR3 length is 15 residues. Germline-derived CDR1 and CDR2 are SEHNR and FQNEAQ (reference sequence).

The chain links TRBV20-1 to TRBJ1-5; D possibly corresponds to TRBD1 (6 bases). The CDR3 covers 15 residues. Trimming took off 0 bases at V and 7 bases at J, with 16 bases between the two ends. From germline, CDR1 is DFQATT and CDR2 SNEGSKA (reference sequence). CDR3 region: CSARDIVGGGQPQHF. CDR3 bases: TGCAGTGCTAGAGATATCGTGGGGGGCGGCCAGCCCCAGCATTTT.